These T cell receptor beta chains were read from a single sample in a study of beta chain features in type 1 diabetes. The table came from immunoSEQ multiplex PCR; TCRdb's copy has only in-frame clones and leaves some out. Of 250,000 to 300,000 clones in the sample, around 7.8% were seen once. Sequenced sample: central memory CD4+ T cells from blood. These receptors all stem from a woman younger than 30 in good health. Both conserved end residues are part of each CDR3. Fields, in order: V gene, clone size, D gene, J gene, CDR3 protein, CDR3 DNA. The D gene is left open where the match is weak. Clone size is stated in some rows and not others, as once, few, many or a class when expanded.

V gene: TRBV7-9
clone size: many
D gene: -
J gene: TRBJ2-3
CDR3 protein: CASGARDTQYF
CDR3 DNA: TGTGCCAGTGGGGCCAGAGATACGCAGTATTTT

V gene: TRBV21-1
clone size: many
D gene: -
J gene: TRBJ2-1
CDR3 protein: CASSKVTSGGARDWNNEQFF
CDR3 DNA: TGTGCCAGCAGCAAAGTGACTAGCGGGGGGGCACGGGACTGGAACAATGAGCAGTTCTTC

V gene: TRBV19
clone size: -
D gene: TRBD2
J gene: TRBJ2-7
CDR3 protein: CASSIDPSGSSYEQYF
CDR3 DNA: TGTGCCAGTAGTATAGACCCCAGCGGGAGCTCCTACGAGCAGTACTTC

V gene: TRBV10-3
clone size: many
D gene: TRBD1
J gene: TRBJ2-1
CDR3 protein: CASGGQGKSEQFF
CDR3 DNA: TGTGCCAGCGGGGGACAGGGAAAGTCTGAGCAGTTCTTC

V gene: TRBV7-9
clone size: once
D gene: -
J gene: TRBJ2-3
CDR3 protein: CASSLRGTRDTQYF
CDR3 DNA: TGTGCCAGCAGCTTAAGAGGGACTCGAGATACGCAGTATTTT

V gene: TRBV6-6
clone size: -
D gene: -
J gene: TRBJ2-3
CDR3 protein: CASKAGTDTQYF
CDR3 DNA: TGTGCCAGCAAGGCCGGCACAGATACGCAGTATTTT

V gene: TRBV9
clone size: -
D gene: TRBD2
J gene: TRBJ2-5
CDR3 protein: CASSALAGSGTQYF
CDR3 DNA: TGTGCCAGCAGCGCACTAGCGGGGTCCGGGACCCAGTACTTC

V gene: TRBV5-1
clone size: few
D gene: -
J gene: TRBJ1-4
CDR3 protein: CASSWTATNEKLFF
CDR3 DNA: TGCGCCAGCTCCTGGACAGCAACTAATGAAAAACTGTTTTTT

V gene: TRBV5-6
clone size: -
D gene: -
J gene: TRBJ2-1
CDR3 protein: CASSLGTGRIVHEQFF
CDR3 DNA: TGTGCCAGCAGCTTGGGCACAGGGAGGATAGTCCATGAGCAGTTCTTC

V gene: TRBV9
clone size: -
D gene: TRBD1
J gene: TRBJ2-5
CDR3 protein: CASSVTVQGGGETQYF
CDR3 DNA: TGTGCCAGCAGCGTAACCGTGCAAGGGGGCGGCGAGACCCAGTACTTC

V gene: TRBV6-5
clone size: few
D gene: TRBD2
J gene: TRBJ2-7
CDR3 protein: CASSLKRGEQYF
CDR3 DNA: TGTGCCAGCAGTCTAAAGCGGGGCGAGCAGTACTTC

V gene: TRBV2
clone size: -
D gene: -
J gene: TRBJ1-2
CDR3 protein: CASSGSSGLFSGYTF
CDR3 DNA: TGTGCCAGCAGTGGGTCCTCAGGGTTGTTTTCTGGCTACACCTTC

V gene: TRBV6-6
clone size: few
D gene: -
J gene: TRBJ2-4
CDR3 protein: CASSSGLGKNIQYF
CDR3 DNA: TGTGCCAGCAGTTCCGGGTTGGGCAAAAACATTCAGTACTTC

V gene: TRBV28
clone size: few
D gene: TRBD1
J gene: TRBJ2-3
CDR3 protein: CASIPGTGASTDTQYF
CDR3 DNA: TGTGCCAGTATCCCCGGGACAGGGGCTAGCACAGATACGCAGTATTTT

V gene: TRBV7-9
clone size: -
D gene: -
J gene: TRBJ2-1
CDR3 protein: CASSLQQGHNEQFF
CDR3 DNA: TGTGCCAGCAGCTTACAGCAGGGGCACAATGAGCAGTTCTTC

V gene: TRBV5-6
clone size: few
D gene: -
J gene: TRBJ2-2
CDR3 protein: CASSLIRIGPGELFF
CDR3 DNA: TGTGCCAGCAGCTTGATTAGGATTGGGCCCGGGGAGCTGTTTTTT

V gene: TRBV11-2
clone size: -
D gene: -
J gene: TRBJ2-5
CDR3 protein: CASSFAGGSGKTQYF
CDR3 DNA: TGTGCCAGCAGCTTCGCAGGCGGGTCCGGGAAGACCCAGTACTTC

V gene: TRBV6-1
clone size: few
D gene: -
J gene: TRBJ1-2
CDR3 protein: CASVRGNYGYTF
CDR3 DNA: TGTGCCAGCGTACGAGGGAACTATGGCTACACCTTC

V gene: TRBV7-9
clone size: -
D gene: -
J gene: TRBJ1-2
CDR3 protein: CASTPGGGRANYGYTF
CDR3 DNA: TGTGCCAGCACCCCGGGAGGGGGTAGAGCTAACTATGGCTACACCTTC

V gene: TRBV15
clone size: few
D gene: TRBD1
J gene: TRBJ1-5
CDR3 protein: CATSRDRYNQPQHF
CDR3 DNA: TGTGCCACCAGCAGGGACAGGTACAATCAGCCCCAGCATTTT

V gene: TRBV28
clone size: -
D gene: TRBD1
J gene: TRBJ2-4
CDR3 protein: CASPGQGLSVSWNIQYF
CDR3 DNA: TGTGCCAGCCCGGGACAGGGGCTTTCGGTCTCTTGGAACATTCAGTACTTC

V gene: TRBV5-6
clone size: -
D gene: -
J gene: TRBJ1-4
CDR3 protein: CASRARGNEKLFF
CDR3 DNA: TGTGCCAGCAGAGCGAGGGGTAATGAAAAACTGTTTTTT

V gene: TRBV2
clone size: few
D gene: -
J gene: TRBJ2-1
CDR3 protein: CASGGSGNYNEQFF
CDR3 DNA: TGTGCCAGCGGCGGATCGGGGAACTACAATGAGCAGTTCTTC

V gene: TRBV4-3
clone size: -
D gene: -
J gene: TRBJ1-6
CDR3 protein: CASSQDLAGNNSPLHF
CDR3 DNA: TGCGCCAGCAGCCAAGATCTGGCGGGGAATAATTCACCCCTCCACTTT

V gene: TRBV28
clone size: -
D gene: -
J gene: TRBJ1-5
CDR3 protein: CASSLSHQPQHF
CDR3 DNA: TGTGCCAGCAGTTTAAGCCATCAGCCCCAGCATTTT

V gene: TRBV28
clone size: -
D gene: -
J gene: TRBJ1-3
CDR3 protein: CASSLPGLDTIYF
CDR3 DNA: TGTGCCAGCAGTTTACCGGGGTTGGACACCATATATTTT

V gene: TRBV5-8
clone size: few
D gene: -
J gene: TRBJ1-4
CDR3 protein: CASSLYIGTNEKLFF
CDR3 DNA: TGTGCCAGCAGCCTCTACATCGGGACTAATGAAAAACTGTTTTTT

V gene: TRBV7-8
clone size: few
D gene: -
J gene: TRBJ2-3
CDR3 protein: CASSARLEPRTDTQYF
CDR3 DNA: TGTGCCAGCAGCGCACGACTTGAGCCGCGCACAGATACGCAGTATTTT

V gene: TRBV28
clone size: -
D gene: TRBD2
J gene: TRBJ2-3
CDR3 protein: CASSSWGTSGNSDTQYF
CDR3 DNA: TGTGCCAGCAGCTCCTGGGGGACTAGCGGGAACTCAGATACGCAGTATTTT

V gene: TRBV11-3
clone size: -
D gene: -
J gene: TRBJ2-1
CDR3 protein: CASSFSGVALSNEQFF
CDR3 DNA: TGTGCCAGCAGCTTTTCCGGGGTAGCTTTGTCTAATGAGCAGTTCTTC

V gene: TRBV7-2
clone size: -
D gene: -
J gene: TRBJ1-2
CDR3 protein: CASSSRRQVYGYTF
CDR3 DNA: TGTGCCAGCAGCTCACGTCGACAGGTCTATGGCTACACCTTC

V gene: TRBV5-6
clone size: few
D gene: -
J gene: TRBJ2-2
CDR3 protein: CASSPDYTGELFF
CDR3 DNA: TGTGCCAGCAGCCCGGACTACACCGGGGAGCTGTTTTTT

V gene: TRBV11-1
clone size: -
D gene: -
J gene: TRBJ2-3
CDR3 protein: CASVGRLTDTQYF
CDR3 DNA: TGTGCCAGCGTGGGCAGACTCACAGATACGCAGTATTTT

V gene: TRBV9
clone size: once
D gene: -
J gene: TRBJ2-2
CDR3 protein: CASRPTDSTGELFF
CDR3 DNA: TGTGCCAGCAGGCCGACAGACTCCACCGGGGAGCTGTTTTTT

V gene: TRBV6-7
clone size: -
D gene: TRBD1
J gene: TRBJ1-4
CDR3 protein: CASSYSFDRGRRPLGEKLFF
CDR3 DNA: TGTGCCAGCAGTTACTCTTTCGACAGGGGACGTCGTCCGTTGGGTGAAAAACTGTTTTTT

V gene: TRBV5-6
clone size: -
D gene: -
J gene: TRBJ2-3
CDR3 protein: CASSVRALTDTQYF
CDR3 DNA: TGTGCCAGCAGCGTACGGGCGCTCACAGATACGCAGTATTTT

V gene: TRBV5-1
clone size: -
D gene: -
J gene: TRBJ1-2
CDR3 protein: CASSLDAGAMLYGYTF
CDR3 DNA: TGCGCCAGCAGCTTGGATGCGGGGGCGATGTTATATGGCTACACCTTC

V gene: TRBV5-1
clone size: -
D gene: TRBD2
J gene: TRBJ2-5
CDR3 protein: CASSSSGARAETQYF
CDR3 DNA: TGCGCCAGCAGCTCCAGCGGGGCTAGGGCGGAGACCCAGTACTTC

V gene: TRBV5-1
clone size: few
D gene: -
J gene: TRBJ1-5
CDR3 protein: CASRQGMSGPQHF
CDR3 DNA: TGCGCCAGCAGGCAGGGGATGAGTGGGCCCCAGCATTTT

V gene: TRBV6-6
clone size: -
D gene: -
J gene: TRBJ1-5
CDR3 protein: CASSRQSDQPQHF
CDR3 DNA: TGTGCCAGCAGTCGACAAAGTGATCAGCCCCAGCATTTT

V gene: TRBV6-6
clone size: -
D gene: -
J gene: TRBJ1-1
CDR3 protein: CASKVGGLNTEAFF
CDR3 DNA: TGTGCCAGCAAGGTGGGGGGGCTAAACACTGAAGCTTTCTTT

V gene: TRBV25-1
clone size: many
D gene: -
J gene: TRBJ2-3
CDR3 protein: CASRERGLASDTQYF
CDR3 DNA: TGTGCCAGCAGGGAAAGGGGATTAGCTTCAGATACGCAGTATTTT

V gene: TRBV18
clone size: -
D gene: -
J gene: TRBJ2-7
CDR3 protein: CASSPGERAEQYF
CDR3 DNA: TGTGCCAGCTCACCAGGGGAGAGGGCCGAGCAGTACTTC

V gene: TRBV18
clone size: -
D gene: TRBD1
J gene: TRBJ2-3
CDR3 protein: CASSPPGQGDWDTQYF
CDR3 DNA: TGTGCCAGCTCACCGCCGGGACAGGGGGATTGGGATACGCAGTATTTT